The present T cell receptor beta chain was sequenced within a study of early T cells in non-severe SARS-CoV-2 infection. Study-wide findings and caveats: VDJdb matches were skewed toward anti-spike CD8 T cell responses.

Each CDR3 protein is one row after TCRdb ran MiXCR on the 5' RACE reads. The data show about 81,000 distinct CDR3 sequences, approximately 6% seen once. Deletions cut 6 bases from V and 5 bases from J, with 20 bases between. CDR1 and CDR2 (germline): MNHNY, SVGAGI (reference sequence). CDR3 size: 15 residues. With regard to this clonotype: What it recognizes is unknown.

The clonotype originates from an adult who was a healthcare worker with PCR-confirmed SARS-CoV-2 infection or an uninfected control (not recorded which). The source material was whole blood. V is TRBV6-6 and J is TRBJ2-7, with a possible D match to TRBD1 (5 bases). DNA for the CDR3: TGTGCCAGCAGCTCCTTGCAGGGTTTGAACAACGAGCAGTACTTC. Translating it yields CASSSLQGLNNEQYF.